The clone carrying this T cell receptor beta chain appeared many times. What it binds is not known. The data originate from a study of T cells after yellow fever vaccination. In the study overall: It was SMART-Seq v4 Ultra Low Input that prepared the fractions with low cell numbers. Points from the study as a whole: Contamination of FACS-sorted repertoires by abundant clonotypes from the bulk population could occur. Clones that expanded after primary vaccination mostly reappeared after the booster (96% CD4, approximately 89% CD8). The secondary response showed a weaker magnitude and a faster peak, day 5 versus 15.

MiXCR was run by TCRdb on the 5' RACE reads, yielding one entry per CDR3 protein. The sample records 250,000 to 350,000 distinct CDR3 sequences, approximately 4% being singletons. Germline V CDR1 and CDR2: SGHVS, FNYEAQ. This CDR3 region has 15 residues. The V end was cut by 2 bases, the J end by 1 base, with 12 bases between. Here the sequenced sample was PBMCs, taken 15 days after the yellow fever booster vaccination. The clonotype comes from a man between 18 and 29 years old who received the YFV17D yellow fever vaccine. V is TRBV7-6 and J is TRBJ2-7, with D perhaps TRBD2 (6 bases). The CDR3 nucleotides are TGTGCCAGCAGCTTATGGGGAGGCAGTTCCTACGAGCAGTACTTC. Translating gives CASSLWGGSSYEQYF.